These 32 T cell receptor beta chains were all obtained from the same sample, sequenced in a study of blood T cell repertoires in COVID-19. This table comes from immunoSEQ multiplex PCR, and its TCRdb copy is limited to in-frame clones, with some not included. The sample lists approximately 350,000 clones; approximately 90% were seen once. The sample consisted of peripheral blood. The receptors derive from a woman between 18 and 30 years old who had recovered from COVID-19.

This clone was recorded once. This chain joins TRBV9 and TRBJ2-5; the match to TRBD1 covers 10 bases. V shed 6 bases and J 5 bases; nucleotides not matched to a gene: 7. The V gene's germline CDR1 is SGDLS and CDR2 YYNGEE. CDR3 size: 14 residues. Here the CDR3 reads CASTRTGGSETQYF. The CDR3 bases are TGTGCCAGCACAAGGACAGGGGGATCGGAGACCCAGTACTTC.

The chain is built from TRBV4-3 and TRBJ1-5; TRBD1 aligns across 8 bases. CDR3 size: 16 residues. Germline CDR1 is LGHNA and CDR2 is YSLEER. The V gene end was trimmed by 1 base and the J gene end by 6 bases; junction bases not matched to a gene: 8. CDR3 residues: CASSQGAGQGVQPQHF. In DNA, the CDR3 is TGCGCCAGCAGCCAAGGGGCCGGACAGGGAGTTCAGCCCCAGCATTTT.

V usage is TRBV5-1 and J usage is TRBJ2-2, with unresolved D. The CDR3 spans 14 residues. V lost 5 bases, J lost 0 bases, and 8 bases lay in between. The germline V gene has CDR1 SGHRS and CDR2 YFSETQ. The DNA for the CDR3 is TGCGCCAGCAGGAGTGGGCCGAACACCGGGGAGCTGTTTTTT. It encodes CASRSGPNTGELFF.

CDR3 nucleotide sequence: TGTGCCAGCAGCGTAGGCCAGTACAATGAGCAGTTCTTC. It specifies CASSVGQYNEQFF. J is TRBJ2-1 and V is TRBV9; D is undetermined. Per germline, CDR1 SGDLS and CDR2 YYNGEE. Trimming took 0 bases from V and 4 from J, leaving 5 bases between them. This CDR3 region has 13 residues. Using reference TRBV9 and TRBJ2-1 for the parts outside the CDR3, the full variable domain is DSGVTQTPKHLITATGQRVTLRCSPRSGDLSVYWYQQSLDQGLQFLIQYYNGEERAKGNILERFSAQQFPDLHSELNLSSLELGDSALYFCASSVGQYNEQFFGPGTRLTVL.

This sequence joins TRBV7-9 and TRBJ2-2, with 7 nucleotides matching TRBD1. The CDR3 loop spans 16 amino acids. Germline V lookup: CDR1 SEHNR, CDR2 FQNEAQ (reference sequence). The junction had 4 bases not matched to a gene; V was cut back by 2 bases and J by 1 base. Written as DNA, the CDR3 is TGTGCCAGCAGCTTACCTCGACAGGGGAACACCGGGGAGCTGTTTTTT. This encodes CASSLPRQGNTGELFF.

V gene TRBV2 combines with J gene TRBJ2-1; 14 nucleotides line up with TRBD2. Germline V CDR1 and CDR2: SNHLY, FYNNEI. The CDR3 covers 22 residues. The trim removed 3 bases at V and 5 bases at J, leaving 21 bases unmatched. For the CDR3, the DNA is TGTGCCAGCAGTGATTTTCCGTTATCCGGGACTAGCGGGAGATTAAGAAACAATGAGCAGTTCTTC. This codes for CASSDFPLSGTSGRLRNNEQFF.

The chain links TRBV4-3 to TRBJ2-2, with a tentative D call TRBD2 (6 bases). This CDR3 spans 17 amino acids. Trimming shortened V by 2 bases and J by 2 bases, and 15 bases separated the two germline ends. Germline V gene sequence: CDR1 LGHNA, CDR2 YSLEER. CDR3 coding DNA: TGCGCCAGCAGCCAAAATTTTGGAGGGGACAACACCGGGGAGCTGTTTTTT. Its protein product is CASSQNFGGDNTGELFF.

The chain carries TRBV19 and TRBJ1-1; TRBD1 is a possible D gene (5 bases). Germline values: CDR1 LNHDA, CDR2 SQIVND (reference sequence). The CDR3 spans 14 residues. V shed 11 bases and J shed 0 bases, with 16 bases lying between them. CDR3 coding DNA: TGTGCCGCGGGCGGCGGGGGTATGAACACTGAAGCTTTCTTT. It specifies CAAGGGGMNTEAFF. Using reference TRBV19 and TRBJ1-1 for the parts outside the CDR3, the full variable domain is DGGITQSPKYLFRKEGQNVTLSCEQNLNHDAMYWYRQDPGQGLRLIYYSQIVNDFQKGDIAEGYSVSREKKESFPLTVTSAQKNPTAFYLCAAGGGGMNTEAFFGQGTRLTVV.

This chain links TRBV4-3 with TRBJ2-5; a possible D gene is TRBD2 (6 bases). This CDR3 region has 15 residues. Germline CDR1 and CDR2: LGHNA and YSLEER. V lost 2 bases and J lost 5, with 15 bases in between. CDR3 DNA sequence: TGCGCCAGCAGCCAATCAACGGGAGTCGGGGAGACCCAGTACTTC. Its translation is CASSQSTGVGETQYF.

The chain has TRBV2 and TRBJ2-1; weak D call: TRBD2 (5 bases). V lost 8 bases and J lost 7, with 18 bases in between. This CDR3 has 14 residues. CDR1 and CDR2 from the germline V gene are SNHLY and FYNNEI. The CDR3 loop reads CASLLGSPRNEQFF. CDR3 nucleotides: TGTGCCAGCTTACTAGGGAGCCCAAGGAATGAGCAGTTCTTC. Complete variable domain (other parts from reference TRBV2 and TRBJ2-1): EPEVTQTPSHQVTQMGQEVILRCVPISNHLYFYWYRQILGQKVEFLVSFYNNEISEKSEIFDDQFSVERPDGSNFTLKIRSTKLEDSAMYFCASLLGSPRNEQFFGPGTRLTVL.

The V and J genes are TRBV7-2 and TRBJ2-5; possibly TRBD1 for D (6 bases). V lost 2 bases, J lost 3 bases, and 13 bases lay in between. This CDR3 has 15 residues. In germline, CDR1 is SGHTA, CDR2 FQGNSA. The CDR3 sequence is CASSLRGDIKETQYF. The CDR3 DNA follows: TGTGCCAGCAGCTTACGTGGGGACATCAAAGAGACCCAGTACTTC.

Here the CDR3 reads CASSARQGTNEQFF. Written as DNA, the CDR3 is TGTGCCAGTAGTGCGAGACAGGGAACCAATGAGCAGTTCTTC. The chain carries TRBV19 and TRBJ2-1; 7 bases fit TRBD1. Germline CDR1 reads LNHDA; CDR2 reads SQIVND (reference sequence). The junction had 7 bases not matched to a gene; V was cut back by 5 bases and J by 6 bases. CDR3 length: 14 residues. Full variable domain (remainder filled in from reference TRBV19 and TRBJ2-1): DGGITQSPKYLFRKEGQNVTLSCEQNLNHDAMYWYRQDPGQGLRLIYYSQIVNDFQKGDIAEGYSVSREKKESFPLTVTSAQKNPTAFYLCASSARQGTNEQFFGPGTRLTVL.

The rearrangement links TRBV4-1 to TRBJ1-4, with TRBD1 as a possible D gene (5 bases). Trimming shortened V by 2 bases and J by 8 bases, and 9 bases separated the two germline ends. Germline V CDR1 and CDR2: MGHRA, YSYEKL. There are 13 residues in the CDR3. In nucleotides, the CDR3 is TGCGCCAGCAGCCAATCAGGGCGGGAAAAACTGTTTTTT. Its translation is CASSQSGREKLFF.

Here the CDR3 reads CASSFQQGGEKLFF. In DNA form, the CDR3 reads TGTGCCAGCAGCTTTCAACAGGGTGGCGAAAAACTGTTTTTT. The chain uses TRBV7-9 and TRBJ1-4, with D tentatively TRBD1 (6 bases). Germline CDR1 is SEHNR and CDR2 is FQNEAQ (reference sequence). V was clipped by 3 bases and J by 8 bases, with 13 bases between them. The CDR3 totals 14 residues. Full variable domain (missing parts from reference TRBV7-9 and TRBJ1-4): DTGVSQNPRHKITKRGQNVTFRCDPISEHNRLYWYRQTLGQGPEFLTYFQNEAQLEKSRLLSDRFSAERPKGSFSTLEIQRTEQGDSAMYLCASSFQQGGEKLFFGSGTQLSVL.

The chain recombines TRBV6-5 with TRBJ1-5; 9 nucleotides agree with TRBD1. The germline V gene encodes CDR1 MNHEY and CDR2 SVGAGI. This CDR3 has 15 residues. With V trimmed by 4 bases and J by 5 bases, 6 bases remained unmatched. The CDR3 is CASSSGQGLHQPQHF. The CDR3 DNA sequence: TGTGCCAGCAGTTCGGGACAGGGCCTCCATCAGCCCCAGCATTTT.

This chain joins TRBV5-1 and TRBJ2-2; no firm D call. Germline V lookup: CDR1 SGHRS, CDR2 YFSETQ. CDR3 length: 16 amino acids. Between the trimmed V and J ends, which lost 1 base and 2 bases, there was a span of 12 bases. In DNA, the CDR3 is TGCGCCAGCAGCTTGATCCCAGGAAGTAACACCGGGGAGCTGTTTTTT. As protein: CASSLIPGSNTGELFF.

The V and J genes are TRBV30 and TRBJ2-2; no clear D. V was cut by 0 bases and J by 8 bases, with 4 bases left in between. This CDR3 is 11 amino acids long. The germline gives CDR1 GTSNPN, CDR2 SVGIG (reference sequence). The CDR3 reads CAWSVLGELFF. CDR3 coding DNA: TGTGCCTGGAGTGTACTTGGGGAGCTGTTTTTT.

The chain is built from TRBV3-1 (or the pseudogene TRBV3-2) and TRBJ2-1; D is uncertain. The CDR3 is 16 residues long. CDR1 is LGHDT, CDR2 YNNKEL, per germline (reference sequence). Trimming removed 4 bases from V and 0 bases from J, with 13 bases in between. Written as DNA, the CDR3 is TGTGCCAGCAGCCCTCATGCCATGAGCTCCTACAATGAGCAGTTCTTC. Its translation: CASSPHAMSSYNEQFF.

This clone was seen a single time. The rearrangement uses TRBV5-3 and TRBJ1-1; TRBD1 might be the D (6 bases). TRBV5-3 is recorded as an ORF, its role being uncertain. The CDR3 sequence is 18 residues long. The CDR3: CVWAGGTGSCQSNTEAFF. CDR3 DNA: TGTGTTTGGGCGGGCGGTACAGGGTCTTGTCAGTCGAACACTGAAGCTTTCTTT.

The chain employs TRBV5-4 and TRBJ2-1, with TRBD2 as a possible D gene (5 bases). The CDR3 totals 16 residues. Germline V lookup: CDR1 SGHNT, CDR2 YYREEE (reference sequence). The V gene lost 4 bases and the J gene lost 4 bases, with 18 bases spanning the gap. The CDR3 loop reads CASSGRVEEAYNEQFF. In DNA, the CDR3 is TGTGCCAGCAGCGGACGCGTAGAGGAGGCTTACAATGAGCAGTTCTTC.

The V gene is TRBV5-6, the J gene TRBJ2-5; 11 bases map to TRBD2. The CDR3 runs to 16 residues. Germline trimming cut 3 bases from V and 4 bases from J; bases unmatched to any gene: 8. Germline CDR1 is SGHDT and CDR2 is YYEEEE. CDR3 bases: TGTGCCAGCAGCTACTGGACTAGCGGGTTACTAGAGACCCAGTACTTC. Translated, it gives CASSYWTSGLLETQYF.

The V gene is TRBV5-1, the J gene TRBJ2-2; 7 nucleotides line up with TRBD1. CDR3 size: 15 residues. V shed 0 bases and J 5 bases; nucleotides not matched to a gene: 4. Germline-derived CDR1 and CDR2 are SGHRS and YFSETQ. CDR3 protein: CASSLVQGETGELFF. Written as DNA, the CDR3 is TGCGCCAGCAGCTTGGTTCAGGGGGAGACCGGGGAGCTGTTTTTT.

The genes are TRBV5-1 and TRBJ1-2, with D perhaps matching TRBD1 (6 bases). Trimming pared 0 bases from V and 6 bases from J, leaving 18 bases between. The CDR3 has 16 residues. CDR1 SGHRS and CDR2 YFSETQ come from the germline V gene. The DNA for the CDR3 is TGCGCCAGCAGCTTGGAAGGTCAGGGGCCACCCCATGGCTACACCTTC. Protein: CASSLEGQGPPHGYTF.

This clone came up a few times. The chain joins TRBV2 to TRBJ2-7; D might be TRBD2 (6 bases). Trimming shortened V by 4 bases and J by 3 bases, and 10 bases separated the two germline ends. The CDR3 loop spans 13 amino acids. Germline V gives CDR1 SNHLY, CDR2 FYNNEI. CDR3 protein: CASSVARDYEQYV. The CDR3 region has the DNA TGTGCCAGCAGTGTTGCGCGGGACTACGAGCAGTACGTC.

The V call is TRBV19, the J call TRBJ2-3; 9 nucleotides match TRBD2. Per germline, CDR1 LNHDA and CDR2 SQIVND (reference sequence). V shed 4 bases and J 0 bases; nucleotides not matched to a gene: 2. The CDR3 extends over 15 amino acids. The CDR3, as DNA: TGTGCCAGTAGTAGCGGGAGGGCTAGCACAGATACGCAGTATTTT. Residues: CASSSGRASTDTQYF.

The chain links TRBV12-5 to TRBJ1-6; 7 bases are a match to TRBD1. This CDR3 has 15 residues. After removal of 3 bases from V and 10 bases from J, the junction contained 9 bases not matched to a gene. Looked up from germline, CDR1 is LGHNT and CDR2 is FRNRAP. The CDR3 sequence: CASGLSGQQGSPLHF. The CDR3 region has the DNA TGTGCTAGTGGTTTATCGGGACAGCAGGGCTCACCCCTCCACTTT.

The rearrangement uses TRBV10-2 and TRBJ2-1; 8 bases align to TRBD2. The CDR3 runs 15 residues. The V and J ends lost 6 bases and 10 bases, in that order; junction bases with no gene match: 14. CDR1 is WSHSY and CDR2 is SAAADI in the germline V gene. CDR3 in amino acids: CASRRGDSGTSEQFF. CDR3 DNA sequence: TGCGCCAGCAGGAGGGGGGATAGCGGGACGAGCGAGCAGTTCTTC.

This rearrangement joins TRBV12-3 or TRBV12-4 to TRBJ1-2, with D maybe TRBD1 (6 bases). The CDR3 has 13 residues. V lost 7 bases and J 3 bases, leaving 12 bases between the germline ends. CDR3 DNA: TGTGCCAGCACCCTCGACAGGTACTATGGCTACACCTTC. It translates to CASTLDRYYGYTF.

This clone came up a few times. This rearrangement joins TRBV25-1 to TRBJ1-1; no firm D call. Deletions cut 1 base from V and 1 base from J, with 4 bases between. Germline CDR1 is MGHDK and CDR2 is SYGVNS. The CDR3 contains 13 residues. The CDR3 spells CASSESQNTEAFF. Here the CDR3 DNA reads TGTGCCAGCAGTGAATCCCAGAACACTGAAGCTTTCTTT.

This clone is a singleton in its sample. The CDR3 region is CASSITSGSEDEQFF. The CDR3 DNA reads TGTGCCAGTAGTATAACTAGCGGGAGTGAGGATGAGCAGTTCTTC. This sequence joins TRBV19 and TRBJ2-1; 11 bases match TRBD2. Germline CDR1 LNHDA, CDR2 SQIVND (reference sequence). V shed 2 bases and J 8 bases; nucleotides not matched to a gene: 5. The CDR3 runs 15 residues.

The gene calls are TRBV27 and TRBJ2-5; D not resolved. The CDR3 runs to 16 residues. From germline, CDR1 is MNHEY and CDR2 SMNVEV (reference sequence). V was cut by 3 bases and J by 7 bases, with 21 bases left in between. The CDR3 region has the DNA TGTGCCAGCAGTTTCTCGGTGACTTTGGCTGTTTGGACCCAGTACTTC. Its translation is CASSFSVTLAVWTQYF.

The chain employs TRBV11-2 and TRBJ2-7, with 7 bases aligning to TRBD2. The V gene end was trimmed by 1 base and the J gene end by 0 bases; junction bases not matched to a gene: 3. Germline V gives CDR1 SGHAT, CDR2 FQNNGV. The CDR3 has 15 residues. The CDR3 DNA sequence: TGTGCCAGCAGCTTAGGTCTAGCGGTCTCCTACGAGCAGTACGTC. It codes for CASSLGLAVSYEQYV.